The 23 T cell receptor beta chains below all came from one sample that was sequenced in a study of yellow fever vaccine responses in identical twins. Via MiXCR, TCRdb re-called the RT-PCR reads, giving one row per CDR3 protein. This sample carries 3,500 to 5,000 distinct CDR3 sequences, about four fifths of them seen once, and the ten largest clones take around 2.5%. Sequencing used T cells from blood (PBMCs), unsorted or a sorted subset (not recorded which), obtained before or after yellow fever vaccination (not recorded which). The origin of the receptors is a woman in her late teens or twenties who received the yellow fever vaccine.

The CDR3 sequence: CASSQSTDRVGAYEQYF. In nucleotides, the CDR3 is TGCGCCAGCAGTCAATCCACCGACAGGGTCGGCGCCTACGAGCAGTACTTC. The J gene is TRBJ2-7, the V gene TRBV23-1; 7 nucleotides agree with TRBD1. TRBV23-1 is assigned to the ORF class and has an uncertain function. V shed 0 bases, J shed 2 bases, and the junction held 10 bases outside the gene matches. This CDR3 is 17 amino acids long.

The genes are TRBV30 and TRBJ2-1; tentatively, D is TRBD1 or TRBD2 (5 bases each). Trimming took off 0 bases at V and 8 bases at J, with 8 bases between the two ends. This CDR3 spans 12 amino acids. Germline values: CDR1 GTSNPN, CDR2 SVGIG (reference sequence). CDR3: CAWSVLGDEQFF. CDR3 DNA: TGTGCCTGGAGTGTGTTGGGGGATGAGCAGTTCTTC.

V gene TRBV4-3 combines with J gene TRBJ2-1; D gene ambiguous. CDR3 length: 13 amino acids. Trimming cost V 0 bases and J 8 bases, with 8 bases left between them. Germline-derived CDR1 and CDR2 are LGHNA and YSLEER. The CDR3 loop is CASSQDRWYEQFF. DNA for the CDR3: TGCGCCAGCAGCCAAGATCGCTGGTATGAGCAGTTCTTC.

This sequence joins TRBV28 and TRBJ2-7, with 7 bases fitting TRBD2. With 1 base clipped from V and 3 bases from J, the junction kept 6 bases outside the gene matches. The CDR3 loop spans 15 amino acids. Germline V gene sequence: CDR1 MDHEN, CDR2 SYDVKM. The chain's CDR3 is CASSLSSSGHYEQYF. As DNA, the CDR3 is TGTGCCAGCAGTTTATCGTCTAGCGGCCACTACGAGCAGTACTTC.

The rearrangement uses TRBV13 and TRBJ2-5, with TRBD2 matching 11 bases. V lost 5 bases to trimming and J lost 2 bases; unmatched junction nucleotides: 4. Germline assignment: CDR1 PRHDT and CDR2 FYEKMQ (reference sequence). The CDR3 runs to 15 residues. The CDR3 DNA reads as TGTGCCAGCAGCACGACTAGCGGGAAACAAGAGACCCAGTACTTC. As protein: CASSTTSGKQETQYF.

This clonotype appeared a few times. The chain employs TRBV10-1 and TRBJ1-5; the D gene is possibly TRBD1 (5 bases). V lost 4 bases and J lost 7, with 17 bases in between. The germline V gene encodes CDR1 WNHNN and CDR2 SYGVQD (reference sequence). The CDR3 extends over 15 amino acids. The DNA of the CDR3 is TGCGCCAGCAGTGGTGGAGGGGAGATGAGGCAGCCCCAGCATTTT. Translated: CASSGGGEMRQPQHF.

This clonotype was observed a single time. This chain connects TRBV12-3 or TRBV12-4 to TRBJ1-2, with 9 bases that match TRBD1. V was clipped by 7 bases and J by 7 bases; unmatched bases: 10. This CDR3 region has 14 residues. The CDR3 bases are TGTGCCAGCACCCCCTCCGGGACAGGGCTTGGCTACACCTTC. This sequence encodes CASTPSGTGLGYTF.

The CDR3 DNA follows: TGCAGCGTCCGGGCGGGGGGAAGTTCCTACGAGCAGTACTTC. As protein: CSVRAGGSSYEQYF. This rearrangement joins TRBV29-1 to TRBJ2-7; TRBD2 aligns across 8 bases. V shed 6 bases and J 1 base; nucleotides not matched to a gene: 8. The CDR3 contains 14 residues. Germline V gene lookup returns CDR1 SQVTM and CDR2 ANQGSEA.

V usage is TRBV2 and J usage is TRBJ2-5; tentative D call: TRBD1 (5 bases). V lost 4 bases, J lost 5 bases, and 8 bases lay in between. This CDR3 spans 12 amino acids. Germline V gene lookup returns CDR1 SNHLY and CDR2 FYNNEI. CDR3 DNA: TGTGCCAGCAGTGGACACAGGGAGACCCAGTACTTC. Translated: CASSGHRETQYF.

This clonotype showed up just once. CDR3 loop: CASSQDPPGGTYEQYF. In DNA, the CDR3 is TGTGCCAGCAGCCAAGATCCACCGGGGGGTACCTACGAGCAGTACTTC. This rearrangement joins TRBV4-2 to TRBJ2-7, with 7 nucleotides matching TRBD2. The V and J ends lost 0 bases and 2 bases, in that order; junction bases with no gene match: 7. The germline CDR1 and CDR2 sequences are LGHNA and YNFKEQ. CDR3 length: 16 residues.

This sequence joins TRBV11-2 and TRBJ2-1, with TRBD2 as a possible D gene (6 bases). The CDR3 runs 16 residues. The ends were cut back, 1 base at V and 7 bases at J, with 17 bases in the middle. Germline V gene lookup returns CDR1 SGHAT and CDR2 FQNNGV. The CDR3 loop reads CASSLVGRHGGNEQFF. In DNA, the CDR3 is TGTGCCAGCAGCTTAGTAGGCAGGCATGGGGGGAATGAGCAGTTCTTC. Full variable domain (rest looked up from reference TRBV11-2 and TRBJ2-1): EAGVAQSPRYKIIEKRQSVAFWCNPISGHATLYWYQQILGQGPKLLIQFQNNGVVDDSQLPKDRFSAERLKGVDSTLKIQPAKLEDSAVYLCASSLVGRHGGNEQFFGPGTRLTVL.

This clonotype was seen only a few times. The rearrangement uses TRBV15 and TRBJ1-1, with D possibly TRBD1 on 6 matching bases. Between the trimmed V and J ends, which lost 5 bases and 2 bases, there was a span of 12 bases. CDR3 length equals 14 residues. The germline V gene encodes CDR1 LNHNV and CDR2 YYDKDF (reference sequence). Here the CDR3 reads CATSPLGGNTEAFF. CDR3 bases: TGTGCCACCAGCCCGCTAGGGGGAAACACTGAAGCTTTCTTT.

The genes are TRBV20-1 and TRBJ2-1; TRBD2 matches at 8 bases. V lost 5 bases and J lost 6; bases outside the gene matches: 12. CDR3 length: 15 amino acids. Germline lookup yields CDR1 DFQATT and CDR2 SNEGSKA (reference sequence). The CDR3 DNA sequence: TGCAGTGCTCTTACCGGGACTAGGGAGATCAATGAGCAGTTCTTC. As protein: CSALTGTREINEQFF.

CDR3 loop: CASSLVGLSSYEQYF. The CDR3 bases are TGTGCCAGCAGCTTGGTGGGCCTTAGCTCCTACGAGCAGTACTTC. The chain is built from TRBV5-6 and TRBJ2-7; no definite D call. Trimming removed 0 bases at V and 0 bases at J, with 10 bases between. CDR1 and CDR2 (germline): SGHDT, YYEEEE. This CDR3 has 15 amino acids. Drawing the rest from reference TRBV5-6 and TRBJ2-7, the complete variable domain is DAGVTQSPTHLIKTRGQQVTLRCSPKSGHDTVSWYQQALGQGPQFIFQYYEEEERQRGNFPDRFSGHQFPNYSSELNVNALLLGDSALYLCASSLVGLSSYEQYFGPGTRLTVT.

The chain recombines TRBV6-1 with TRBJ1-1, with D uncertain. The CDR3 runs to 12 residues. Trimming took 4 bases from V and 1 from J, leaving 4 bases between them. Germline V gene lookup returns CDR1 MNHNS and CDR2 SASEGT. The CDR3 loop reads CASSAGNTEAFF. The CDR3 coding sequence is TGTGCCAGCAGTGCGGGGAACACTGAAGCTTTCTTT.

V usage is TRBV4-3 and J usage is TRBJ2-3; TRBD2 aligns across 7 bases. This CDR3 has 17 amino acids. The V gene end was trimmed by 2 bases and the J gene end by 0 bases; junction bases not matched to a gene: 8. CDR1 is LGHNA and CDR2 is YSLEER in the germline V gene. As DNA, the CDR3 is TGCGCCAGCAGCCAAAACCCGACTAGCTCCAGCACAGATACGCAGTATTTT. It encodes CASSQNPTSSSTDTQYF.

This chain uses TRBV4-2 with TRBJ1-5; a weak D match, TRBD1 (5 bases). The CDR3 is made up of 16 amino acids. Per germline, CDR1 LGHNA and CDR2 YNFKEQ. The V and J ends lost 3 bases and 5 bases respectively, with 17 bases between them. CDR3 in amino acids: CASSHSTLGGDQPQHF. The CDR3 DNA reads as TGTGCCAGCAGCCACAGCACGCTTGGGGGGGATCAGCCCCAGCATTTT.

The chain recombines TRBV4-3 with TRBJ2-7; D unresolved. The CDR3 covers 13 residues. Germline CDR1 reads LGHNA; CDR2 reads YSLEER. V lost 0 bases to trimming and J lost 2 bases, with 5 bases between them. CDR3 amino acids: CASSQDLAYEQYF. In nucleotides, the CDR3 is TGCGCCAGCAGCCAAGATCTAGCCTACGAGCAGTACTTC.

This clonotype was seen once. This chain links TRBV29-1 with TRBJ2-5; D is uncertain. Germline V CDR1 and CDR2: SQVTM, ANQGSEA. The V and J ends lost 4 bases and 5 bases respectively, with 5 bases between them. This CDR3 is built from 10 residues. The CDR3 sequence: CSVVAETQYF. CDR3 nucleotide sequence: TGCAGCGTTGTTGCCGAGACCCAGTACTTC.

The chain is built from TRBV29-1 and TRBJ1-1; D unresolved. Germline V CDR1 and CDR2: SQVTM, ANQGSEA. V gave up 4 bases and J gave up 6 bases, with 9 bases separating them. This CDR3 is built from 11 residues. CDR3 protein: CSVGSGAEAFF. CDR3 coding DNA: TGCAGCGTTGGTTCTGGGGCTGAAGCTTTCTTT.

The chain is built from TRBV2 and TRBJ2-7; perhaps TRBD1 as D (5 bases). Germline CDR1 is SNHLY and CDR2 is FYNNEI. The CDR3 sequence is 14 residues long. Trimming removed 3 bases from V and 3 bases from J, with 12 bases in between. CDR3 amino acids: CASSDLGADYEQYF. The CDR3 DNA reads as TGTGCCAGCAGTGACCTTGGGGCCGACTACGAGCAGTACTTC.

The chain joins TRBV20-1 to TRBJ2-5, with 7 bases that match TRBD1. Looked up from germline, CDR1 is DFQATT and CDR2 is SNEGSKA (reference sequence). Trimming took 7 bases from V and 4 from J; bases not matched to a gene: 6. This CDR3 is built from 12 residues. CDR3: CSGYSGGETQYF. In nucleotides, the CDR3 is TGCAGTGGATACTCAGGGGGAGAGACCCAGTACTTC.

The genes are TRBV19 and TRBJ2-4, with TRBD1 matching 8 bases. This CDR3 has 15 residues. V shed 5 bases, J shed 6 bases, and the junction held 9 bases outside the gene matches. The germline CDR1 and CDR2 sequences are LNHDA and SQIVND (reference sequence). The CDR3 nucleotides read TGTGCCAGTAGTCCAGGACAGGGAATGCGAAACATTCAGTACTTC. It yields the protein CASSPGQGMRNIQYF.